Following are 12 T cell receptor beta chains from one sample sequenced in a study of shared clonotypes between healthy human individuals. TCRdb's copy holds only in-frame clones and misses some; the assay was immunoSEQ multiplex PCR. Of about 1.1 million clones in the sample, 77% are singletons; the top ten hold approximately 0.9%. Sequenced: memory CD4+ T cells from PBMCs. As for subset: CD45RA-negative fraction. The receptors derive from a man aged 18 to 35 in good health. Some clones in this sample may be carry-over from other donors' samples.

The chain combines TRBV4-3 with TRBJ1-5, with D hard to call. The CDR3 totals 14 residues. The germline CDR1 and CDR2 sequences are LGHNA and YSLEER. V lost 0 bases to trimming and J lost 3 bases, with 6 bases between them. The CDR3 is CASSQERVNQPQHF. The CDR3 DNA reads TGCGCCAGCAGCCAAGAAAGGGTCAATCAGCCCCAGCATTTT.

The V call is TRBV21-1, the J call TRBJ2-3. TRBV21-1 is marked as a pseudogene. The CDR3 length is 15 residues. The CDR3 loop is CASSIWTEFTDTQYF. The CDR3 coding sequence is TGTGCCAGCAGCATATGGACGGAGTTCACAGATACGCAGTATTTT.

In this sample, this clone turned up a few times. The V call is TRBV5-1, the J call TRBJ1-2; the D is unclear. The CDR3 spans 15 residues. Germline assignment: CDR1 SGHRS and CDR2 YFSETQ. V gave up 0 bases and J gave up 2 bases, with 11 bases separating them. The CDR3 DNA follows: TGCGCCAGCAGCTTGGGCTCAGGTCTAAACTATGGCTACACCTTC. Amino acid sequence: CASSLGSGLNYGYTF.

The gene calls are TRBV7-3 and TRBJ2-3; possibly TRBD2 for D (5 bases). The CDR3 sequence is 15 residues long. Trimming left V 6 bases short and J 0 bases short, with 13 bases between. Per germline, CDR1 SGHTA and CDR2 FQGTGA. CDR3 sequence (DNA): TGTGCCAGCAGGCGTGCAGCGGCTAGCACAGATACGCAGTATTTT. It is translated as CASRRAAASTDTQYF.

V and J are TRBV6-6 and TRBJ2-2; D gene uncertain. V lost 6 bases to trimming and J lost 1 base, with 12 bases between them. CDR3 length: 15 residues. The germline CDR1 and CDR2 sequences are MNHNY and SVGAGI (reference sequence). The CDR3 nucleotides are TGTGCCAGCAGCCTACAAGTGAAGAACACCGGGGAGCTGTTTTTT. Encoded protein: CASSLQVKNTGELFF.

This chain joins TRBV5-6 and TRBJ1-1; D possibly corresponds to TRBD1 (6 bases). Deletions cut 1 base from V and 6 bases from J, with 19 bases between. CDR3 length: 16 amino acids. CDR1 is SGHDT and CDR2 is YYEEEE in the germline V gene. The CDR3 loop is CASSLYQGWGEPEAFF. DNA of the CDR3: TGTGCCAGCAGCTTGTACCAGGGGTGGGGTGAGCCTGAAGCTTTCTTT.

This clone was observed at least ten times. The chain employs TRBV11-2 and TRBJ2-1; TRBD2 matches at 8 bases. The CDR3 totals 16 residues. V lost 4 bases to trimming and J lost 5 bases; unmatched junction nucleotides: 10. The germline V gene has CDR1 SGHAT and CDR2 FQNNGV. DNA of the CDR3: TGTGCCAGCAGCTCGACTTCTGGGACTAGGAACAATGAGCAGTTCTTC. This encodes CASSSTSGTRNNEQFF.

The rearrangement joins TRBV30 to TRBJ2-7; 9 bases are a match to TRBD2. From germline, CDR1 is GTSNPN and CDR2 SVGIG (reference sequence). Trimming cost V 4 bases and J 7 bases; bases outside gene matches: 8. The CDR3 extends over 13 amino acids. CDR3 DNA: TGTGCCTGGATGTCTCTAGCGGGAAGGGAGCAGTACTTC. Its translation: CAWMSLAGREQYF.

The chain has TRBV7-2 and TRBJ2-5; D perhaps matches TRBD2 (6 bases). The CDR3 length is 15 residues. Germline CDR1 is SGHTA and CDR2 is FQGNSA. The V end lost 1 base, the J end lost 5 bases, and 14 bases lay between the germline ends. CDR3 protein: CASSLGGGLTETQYF. DNA of the CDR3: TGTGCCAGCAGCTTAGGGGGAGGACTAACCGAGACCCAGTACTTC.

Comment on this clone: One base away lies a much larger clone, so this may be a sequencing read error. The rearrangement uses TRBV19 and TRBJ2-2, with a tentative D call TRBD1 (6 bases). Germline V gives CDR1 LNHDA, CDR2 SQIVND (reference sequence). The CDR3 spans 15 residues. CDR3 sequence reads: CANSTPGQGTGELFF. The CDR3 DNA sequence: TGTGCCAATAGTACCCCGGGACAAGGAACCGGGGAGCTGTTTTTT.

The V and J genes are TRBV6-6 and TRBJ2-1; 7 bases are shared with TRBD2. Germline V gene lookup returns CDR1 MNHNY and CDR2 SVGAGI (reference sequence). V lost 11 bases, J lost 2 bases, and 3 bases stayed unmatched. The CDR3 consists of 12 residues. Written as DNA, the CDR3 is TGTGCCGGTAGCGGGCCCTACAATGAGCAGTTCTTC. Translated, it gives CAGSGPYNEQFF.

CDR3 protein: CASSGERNYGYTF. The CDR3 DNA sequence: TGCGCCAGCAGTGGCGAGAGAAACTATGGCTACACCTTC. V and J are TRBV10-1 and TRBJ1-2; D is uncertain. Germline lookup yields CDR1 WNHNN and CDR2 SYGVQD (reference sequence). This CDR3 region has 13 residues. The germline V and J ends were trimmed by 4 bases and 2 bases, with 8 bases remaining between them.